Listed below are T cell receptor beta chains from one sample, sequenced in a study of cytomegalovirus exposure and HLA in healthy donors. Here immunoSEQ multiplex PCR was the method, and the copy in TCRdb shows in-frame clones only, minus some. Here the sample spans roughly 120,000 clones, 55% to 70% being singletons. The specimen was PBMCs. The origin of the receptors is a young woman in good health and CMV-seronegative. CDR3s include the opening cysteine and the closing phenylalanine or tryptophan. D genes are given only for firm matches. A row's size may be missing; if present it is once, few, many or a size class.

TRBJ2-2 TRBD2 TRBV28 NA TGTGCCAGCAGTTTATGGGGACTAGCGGGAGCCGCGAGGGGCACCGGGGAGCTGTTTTTT CASSLWGLAGAARGTGELFF
TRBJ2-1 NA TRBV28 few TGTGCCAGCAGTTCTATCCCGGGTAGCTACAATGAGCAGTTCTTC CASSSIPGSYNEQFF
TRBJ1-2 NA TRBV7-8 NA TGTGCCAGCAGCTTAGTGGGGGGTAACTATGGCTACACCTTC CASSLVGGNYGYTF
TRBJ1-1 NA TRBV6-6 NA TGTGCCAGTTCAGGGAACACTGAAGCTTTCTTT CASSGNTEAFF
TRBJ2-7 TRBD2 TRBV6-6 once TGTGCCAGCACTCTTAGCGGGAGGGCCTACGAGCAGTACTTC CASTLSGRAYEQYF
TRBJ1-5 NA TRBV9 NA TGTGCCAGCAGCGTAAGTCCGGATCAGCCCCAGCATTTT CASSVSPDQPQHF
TRBJ2-1 NA TRBV28 NA TGTGCCAGCGGCAGGGGCGAGCAGTTCTTC CASGRGEQFF
TRBJ1-5 NA TRBV7-3 NA TGTGCCAGCAGCTTAAGGGAAGGCACTGGACATAGCAATCAGCCCCAGCATTTT CASSLREGTGHSNQPQHF
TRBJ1-6 NA TRBV30 NA TGTGCCTTAAGCCCGGAGTATAATTCACCCCTCCACTTT CALSPEYNSPLHF
TRBJ1-1 NA TRBV2 once TGTGCCACCCGCGGGCTCAAGAACACTGAAGCTTTCTTT CATRGLKNTEAFF
TRBJ2-7 TRBD2 TRBV28 NA TGTGCCATATCGTTGGGCGGGAGGGTCTACGAGCAGTACTTC CAISLGGRVYEQYF
TRBJ2-7 TRBD2 TRBV15 NA TGTGCCACCAGCTCCCTACTGGAACTAGCGGGAGAGGAGCAGTACTTC CATSSLLELAGEEQYF
TRBJ2-4 NA TRBV4-1 NA TGCGCCAGCAGCCAAGATACAAGGGGGGAGGGAAACATTCAGTACTTC CASSQDTRGEGNIQYF
TRBJ2-1 NA TRBV7-3 few TGTGCCAGCAGCTTACTCCCTAGCTCCTACAATGAGCAGTTCTTC CASSLLPSSYNEQFF
TRBJ2-7 NA TRBV20-1 NA TGCAGTGCCAGGGGTTACGAGCAGTACTTC CSARGYEQYF
TRBJ2-7 TRBD2 TRBV6-1 NA TGTGCCAGCAGTGATTGGGGGCTAGCGGGAGGGCCGGGGCTAACCTACGAGCAGTACTTC CASSDWGLAGGPGLTYEQYF
TRBJ2-1 TRBD1 TRBV6-5 NA TGTGCCAGCAGGCCCGGGACAGGGGGCATGAATGAGCAGTTCTTC CASRPGTGGMNEQFF
TRBJ1-4 NA TRBV6-1 NA TGTGCCAGCAGTGAGGTAACGGTTAATGAAAAACTGTTTTTT CASSEVTVNEKLFF
TRBJ2-3 TRBD1 TRBV7-9 NA TGTGCCAGCAGCCTAGACCGGACAGGGGCGGGTGATACGCAGTATTTT CASSLDRTGAGDTQYF
TRBJ2-2 NA TRBV12-1 NA TGTGCCAGCAGCGATAGCGGGAGGCGTAGGCCCGGGGAGCTGTTTTTT CASSDSGRRRPGELFF